The 30 T cell receptor beta chains listed next were all sequenced from one sample in a study of T cell changes during pregnancy in multiple sclerosis. Generated by immunoSEQ multiplex PCR, the TCRdb table keeps only in-frame clones and is missing some. The data contain around 80,000 clones, about 91% of them singletons. Specimen: peripheral blood, collected before pregnancy. The receptor source for this set is a female donor with multiple sclerosis, enrolled in a pregnancy study.

The gene calls are TRBV11-2 and TRBJ1-1, with 9 bases aligning to TRBD1. This CDR3 is built from 15 residues. CDR1 and CDR2 (germline): SGHAT, FQNNGV. V trimming: 3 bases; J trimming: 4 bases; junction bases outside the gene matches: 6. The CDR3 bases are TGTGCCAGCAGCTTCTCGACAGGGGGAGTCACTGAAGCTTTCTTT. It codes for CASSFSTGGVTEAFF.

Only a few counts were recorded for this clone. This chain joins TRBV2 and TRBJ1-4; no definite D call. There are 14 residues in the CDR3. Germline V gene sequence: CDR1 SNHLY, CDR2 FYNNEI. The V gene lost 5 bases and the J gene lost 8 bases, with 15 bases spanning the gap. The CDR3 region has the DNA TGTGCCAGCAGTCCCCGGGAACTCCCCGAAAAACTGTTTTTT. Its protein product is CASSPRELPEKLFF.

CDR3: CASSGIFDMVYGNQPQHF. The CDR3 DNA reads as TGTGCCAGCAGTGGAATCTTCGACATGGTTTATGGCAATCAGCCCCAGCATTTT. J is TRBJ1-5 and V is TRBV6-1; D unresolved. The CDR3 has 18 amino acids. V was cut by 4 bases and J by 2 bases, with 21 bases left in between. Per germline, CDR1 MNHNS and CDR2 SASEGT.

The rearrangement links TRBV10-1 to TRBJ2-3; unclear D gene. Trimming removed 0 bases at V and 1 base at J, with 14 bases between. The CDR3 has 17 residues. Germline values: CDR1 WNHNN, CDR2 SYGVQD (reference sequence). The CDR3 protein is CASSESIHRAGTDTQYF. The CDR3 DNA follows: TGCGCCAGCAGTGAGTCGATCCATCGCGCTGGCACAGATACGCAGTATTTT.

On this clone itself: Compared with germline, one end of the junction differs, possibly owing to a read error. The J gene is TRBJ1-1, the V gene TRBV6-5; the match to TRBD1 covers 10 bases. CDR3 size: 13 residues. The germline V gene encodes CDR1 MNHEY and CDR2 SVGAGI. The CDR3 nucleotides are TGCCTGGCCCGGGACAGGGGAAACACTGAAGCTTTCTTT. Its protein is CLARDRGNTEAFF.

Only one count was recorded for this clone. This chain links TRBV10-2 with TRBJ2-7, with 8 bases fitting TRBD2. Trimming at V came to 7 bases and at J to 7 bases, leaving 6 bases not matched to a gene. Germline assignment: CDR1 WSHSY and CDR2 SAAADI. CDR3 length: 12 residues. The CDR3 nucleotides read TGCGCCAGCATAGGACTAGCCGGGGAGCAGTACTTC. It is translated as CASIGLAGEQYF.

The chain has TRBV9 and TRBJ2-7; 7 bases are a match to TRBD1. Per the germline V gene, CDR1 is SGDLS and CDR2 is YYNGEE. This CDR3 is built from 17 residues. With V trimmed by 4 bases and J by 2 bases, 15 bases remained unmatched. The CDR3 loop reads CASSHRLDSDRAYEQYF. As DNA, the CDR3 is TGTGCCAGCAGCCATCGATTAGATTCAGACAGGGCCTACGAGCAGTACTTC.

With regard to this clone: Other DNA variants within this sample encode the same CDR3. The genes are TRBV7-8 and TRBJ2-7; 7 bases are shared with TRBD1. The CDR3 spans 13 residues. The V gene's germline CDR1 is SGHVS and CDR2 FQNEAQ. V lost 1 base, J lost 3 bases, and 0 bases stayed unmatched. The CDR3 reads CASSLDRGYEQYF. CDR3 nucleotides: TGTGCCAGCAGCTTAGACAGGGGCTACGAGCAGTACTTC.

The J gene is TRBJ1-1, the V gene TRBV6-5; 9 bases map to TRBD1. V shed 6 bases and J 7 bases; nucleotides not matched to a gene: 6. Germline V gene sequence: CDR1 MNHEY, CDR2 SVGAGI. The CDR3 sequence is 13 residues long. The CDR3 region has the DNA TGTGCCAGCAGGCAACAGGGGGCAATTGAAGCTTTCTTT. It specifies CASRQQGAIEAFF.

The rearrangement joins TRBV27 to TRBJ1-5; 9 bases are shared with TRBD1. CDR3 length: 14 amino acids. Germline V gene lookup returns CDR1 MNHEY and CDR2 SMNVEV (reference sequence). J was trimmed by 6 bases and V by 5 bases; bases with no gene match: 5. CDR3 region: CASSPGTGIQPQHF. The DNA for the CDR3 is TGTGCCAGCAGTCCCGGGACAGGGATTCAGCCCCAGCATTTT.

In this sample, this clone turned up once. The chain links TRBV30 to TRBJ2-5; tentatively, D is TRBD2 (6 bases). The CDR3 is 13 residues long. Germline V gene sequence: CDR1 GTSNPN, CDR2 SVGIG (reference sequence). V was clipped by 4 bases and J by 4 bases, with 13 bases between them. DNA for the CDR3: TGTGCCTGGAAGTGGGGGGTGGGAGAGACCCAGTACTTC. It encodes CAWKWGVGETQYF.

This chain's CDR3 is CASSDVEQDTQYF. In DNA form, the CDR3 reads TGTGCCAGCAGTGACGTCGAGCAAGATACGCAGTATTTT. The V call is TRBV2, the J call TRBJ2-3; no firm D call. This CDR3 comprises 13 residues. Germline V gene sequence: CDR1 SNHLY, CDR2 FYNNEI. Trimming took off 3 bases at V and 5 bases at J, with 9 bases between the two ends.

The chain is built from TRBV4-1 and TRBJ1-4; D might be TRBD1 (5 bases). Per the germline V gene, CDR1 is MGHRA and CDR2 is YSYEKL. This CDR3 contains 18 residues. Trimming shortened V by 1 base and J by 4 bases, and 19 bases separated the two germline ends. The chain's CDR3 is CASSQGGRAVLSNEKLFF. The DNA of the CDR3 is TGCGCCAGCAGCCAAGGGGGCAGGGCGGTTCTCAGTAATGAAAAACTGTTTTTT.

The chain uses TRBV5-1 and TRBJ1-1; D remains unclear. The CDR3 is 13 residues long. The germline gives CDR1 SGHRS, CDR2 YFSETQ. Trimming removed 1 base at V and 2 bases at J, with 6 bases between. CDR3: CASSLKPNTEAFF. DNA of the CDR3: TGCGCCAGCAGCTTGAAGCCAAACACTGAAGCTTTCTTT. Combining the CDR3 with reference TRBV5-1 and TRBJ1-1 gives the whole variable domain KAGVTQTPRYLIKTRGQQVTLSCSPISGHRSVSWYQQTPGQGLQFLFEYFSETQRNKGNFPGRFSGRQFSNSRSEMNVSTLELGDSALYLCASSLKPNTEAFFGQGTRLTVV.

This sequence joins TRBV15 and TRBJ2-5; TRBD2 agrees at 8 bases. J lost 4 bases, V lost 2 bases, and 6 bases had no gene match. The V gene's germline CDR1 is LNHNV and CDR2 YYDKDF (reference sequence). The CDR3 consists of 15 residues. CDR3 bases: TGTGCCACCAGCAGAAGCGGGGGAACTCGAGAGACCCAGTACTTC. Its translation is CATSRSGGTRETQYF.

The sample holds one count of this clone. This sequence joins TRBV5-8 and TRBJ1-1; TRBD1 agrees at 7 bases. In germline, CDR1 is SGHTS, CDR2 YDEGEE. The CDR3 sequence is 16 residues long. J lost 1 base, V lost 3 bases, and 9 bases had no gene match. In DNA form, the CDR3 reads TGTGCCAGCAGCTGGCGAGGGGGACAGTCGAACACTGAAGCTTTCTTT. Translation: CASSWRGGQSNTEAFF.

This chain links TRBV6-1 with TRBJ1-5; D is perhaps TRBD1 (6 bases). Trimming left V 4 bases short and J 6 bases short, with 13 bases between. The CDR3 spans 14 residues. Germline CDR1 MNHNS, CDR2 SASEGT. This CDR3 reads CASSVHREGQPQHF. CDR3 DNA: TGTGCCAGCAGTGTACACAGGGAAGGTCAGCCCCAGCATTTT.

The chain's CDR3 is CASSLGGQGLYEQYF. The CDR3, as DNA: TGTGCCAGCAGCTTAGGGGGACAGGGCTTATACGAGCAGTACTTC. V and J are TRBV11-2 and TRBJ2-7; TRBD1 agrees at 9 bases. Trimming at V came to 1 base and at J to 4 bases, leaving 5 bases not matched to a gene. The CDR3 runs to 15 residues. Germline CDR1 SGHAT, CDR2 FQNNGV.

The V and J genes are TRBV6-8 and TRBJ1-2, with TRBD1 matching over 7 bases. The CDR3 totals 16 residues. V shed 1 base, J shed 6 bases, and the junction held 11 bases outside the gene matches. The germline gives CDR1 MNHGY, CDR2 SAAAGT. The CDR3 nucleotides are TGTGCCAGCAGTTACTTTCAAGACAGGGAGGCCCATGGCTACACCTTC. Amino acids: CASSYFQDREAHGYTF.

The chain links TRBV27 to TRBJ2-1; unclear D gene. From germline, CDR1 is MNHEY and CDR2 SMNVEV (reference sequence). V was trimmed by 10 bases and J by 5 bases, leaving 21 bases between them. CDR3 length: 15 amino acids. The CDR3 loop is CATRLGVGFDNEQFF. In DNA form, the CDR3 reads TGTGCCACCAGACTCGGAGTGGGTTTCGACAATGAGCAGTTCTTC.

This clone was detected once. The CDR3 protein is CASSQPGLAGGTSYNEQFF. DNA of the CDR3: TGCGCCAGCAGCCAACCGGGACTAGCGGGGGGTACCTCCTACAATGAGCAGTTCTTC. J is TRBJ2-1 and V is TRBV4-1; TRBD2 aligns across 15 bases. The germline V gene encodes CDR1 MGHRA and CDR2 YSYEKL. The CDR3 length is 19 residues. V dropped 2 bases and J dropped 0; count of bases not matched to a gene: 5.

A single count supports this clone. J is TRBJ1-4 and V is TRBV10-3; D is perhaps TRBD1 (5 bases). Per germline, CDR1 ENHRY and CDR2 SYGVKD. The CDR3 is 16 residues long. Trimming pared 0 bases from V and 4 bases from J, leaving 12 bases between. The CDR3 loop reads CAISESRPGLNEKLFF. In DNA, the CDR3 is TGTGCCATCAGTGAGTCGAGACCAGGGCTTAATGAAAAACTGTTTTTT.

CDR3 loop: CASSSRSGMETQYF. CDR3 nucleotides: TGTGCCAGCAGCTCCCGTTCAGGGATGGAGACCCAGTACTTC. V and J are TRBV11-1 and TRBJ2-5, with D perhaps matching TRBD1 (5 bases). V was clipped by 4 bases and J by 5 bases, with 14 bases between them. This CDR3 is 14 amino acids long. Germline CDR1 and CDR2: SGHAT and FQDESV (reference sequence). The full variable domain, rest sourced from reference TRBV11-1 and TRBJ2-5, is EAEVAQSPRYKITEKSQAVAFWCDPISGHATLYWYRQILGQGPELLVQFQDESVVDDSQLPKDRFSAERLKGVDSTLKIQPAELGDSAMYLCASSSRSGMETQYFGPGTRLLVL.

The rearrangement links TRBV6-5 to TRBJ1-5; D not certain. Deletions cut 0 bases from V and 4 bases from J, with 10 bases between. CDR1 is MNHEY and CDR2 is SVGAGI in the germline V gene. The CDR3 length is 15 residues. The CDR3 nucleotides are TGTGCCAGCAGTTACTCGACGGGGAGAAATCAGCCCCAGCATTTT. This sequence encodes CASSYSTGRNQPQHF.

The CDR3 sequence is CASGQGVKNIQYF. The CDR3 DNA sequence: TGTGCCAGCGGGCAGGGGGTCAAAAACATTCAGTACTTC. The V gene is TRBV2, the J gene TRBJ2-4, with 7 bases lining up with TRBD1. Germline trimming cut 8 bases from V and 3 bases from J; bases unmatched to any gene: 4. Per the germline V gene, CDR1 is SNHLY and CDR2 is FYNNEI. The CDR3 is made up of 13 amino acids.

About this clone itself: An end of the junction differs from the germline gene, which may be a read error. The V and J genes are TRBV9 and TRBJ1-4, with TRBD1 identical over 7 bases. The CDR3 sequence is 15 residues long. CDR1 is SGDLS, CDR2 YYNGEE, per germline. This CDR3 reads CASSDKGATNEKLFF. The CDR3 DNA is TGTGCCAGCAGTGATAAGGGGGCAACGAATGAAAAACTGTTTTTT.

V and J are TRBV7-9 and TRBJ2-1; 7 bases fit TRBD1. The CDR3 length is 12 residues. Unmatched junction bases numbered 4, after V lost 5 bases and J lost 9 bases. CDR1 is SEHNR and CDR2 is FQNEAQ in the germline V gene (reference sequence). The CDR3 spells CASSPNRGEQFF. In DNA form, the CDR3 reads TGTGCCAGCAGCCCGAACAGGGGTGAGCAGTTCTTC. Variable domain in full (rest from reference TRBV7-9 and TRBJ2-1): DTGVSQNPRHKITKRGQNVTFRCDPISEHNRLYWYRQTLGQGPEFLTYFQNEAQLEKSRLLSDRFSAERPKGSFSTLEIQRTEQGDSAMYLCASSPNRGEQFFGPGTRLTVL.

The chain employs TRBV7-2 and TRBJ1-1; 9 bases are a match to TRBD1. CDR3 length: 13 amino acids. Germline lookup yields CDR1 SGHTA and CDR2 FQGNSA. V trimming: 5 bases; J trimming: 8 bases; junction bases outside the gene matches: 6. The CDR3 here is CASSPLTGGEAFF. CDR3 DNA: TGTGCCAGCAGCCCGCTGACAGGGGGGGAAGCTTTCTTT.

This sequence joins TRBV5-1 and TRBJ2-7, with TRBD1 as a possible D gene (5 bases). Germline V gene data show CDR1 as SGHRS and CDR2 as YFSETQ. CDR3 length: 14 residues. V shed 4 bases and J shed 0 bases, with 11 bases lying between them. CDR3 in DNA: TGCGCCAGCAGCATCTGGGGCAACTCCTACGAGCAGTACTTC. It yields the protein CASSIWGNSYEQYF.

The chain recombines TRBV9 with TRBJ2-1, with 7 bases identical to TRBD1. Germline CDR1 SGDLS, CDR2 YYNGEE. Trimming removed 0 bases from V and 4 bases from J; junction bases left unmatched: 4. This CDR3 contains 15 residues. In nucleotides, the CDR3 is TGTGCCAGCAGCGTAGAGGGGGCGCCTTACAATGAGCAGTTCTTC. Translation: CASSVEGAPYNEQFF.